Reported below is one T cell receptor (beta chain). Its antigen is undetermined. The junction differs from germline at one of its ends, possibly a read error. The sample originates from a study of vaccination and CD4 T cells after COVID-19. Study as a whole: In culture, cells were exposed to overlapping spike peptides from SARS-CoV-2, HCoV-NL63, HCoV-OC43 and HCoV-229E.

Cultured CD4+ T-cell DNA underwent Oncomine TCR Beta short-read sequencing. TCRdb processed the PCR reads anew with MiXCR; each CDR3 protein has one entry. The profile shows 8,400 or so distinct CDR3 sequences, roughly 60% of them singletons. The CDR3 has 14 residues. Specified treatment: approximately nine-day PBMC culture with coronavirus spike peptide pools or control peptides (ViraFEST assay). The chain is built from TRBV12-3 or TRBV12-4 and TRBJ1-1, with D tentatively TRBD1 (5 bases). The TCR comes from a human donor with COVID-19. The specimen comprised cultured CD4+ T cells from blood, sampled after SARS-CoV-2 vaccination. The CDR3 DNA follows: TGTGCCACCAGTTTTTCCGGGACCAACACTGAAGCTTTCTTT. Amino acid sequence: CATSFSGTNTEAFF.